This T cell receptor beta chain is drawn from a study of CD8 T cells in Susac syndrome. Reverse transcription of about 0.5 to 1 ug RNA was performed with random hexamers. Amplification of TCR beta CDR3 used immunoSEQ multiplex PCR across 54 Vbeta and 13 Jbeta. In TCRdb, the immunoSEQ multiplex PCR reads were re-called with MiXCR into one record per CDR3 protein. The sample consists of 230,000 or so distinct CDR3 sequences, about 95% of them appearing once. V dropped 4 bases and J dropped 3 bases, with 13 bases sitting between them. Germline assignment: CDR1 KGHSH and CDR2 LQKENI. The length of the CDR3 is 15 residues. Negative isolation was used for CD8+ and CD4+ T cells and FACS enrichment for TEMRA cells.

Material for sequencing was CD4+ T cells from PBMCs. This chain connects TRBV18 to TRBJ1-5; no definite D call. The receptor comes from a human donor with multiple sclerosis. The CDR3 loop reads CASSLGRVLNQPQHF. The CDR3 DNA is TGTGCCAGCTCACTCGGGCGGGTCCTCAATCAGCCCCAGCATTTT. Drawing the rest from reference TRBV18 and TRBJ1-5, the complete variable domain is NAGVMQNPRHLVRRRGQEARLRCSPMKGHSHVYWYRQLPEEGLKFMVYLQKENIIDESGMPKERFSAEFPKEGPSILRIQQVVRGDSAAYFCASSLGRVLNQPQHFGDGTRLSIL.